The 32 T cell receptor beta chains below were found in one sample sequenced in a study of spatial heterogeneity in lung cancer. MiXCR, run by TCRdb on the 5' RACE reads, gives a single entry per CDR3 protein. The table lists about 86,000 distinct CDR3 sequences, roughly 12% of them singletons. The time point was: sample taken at primary tumor resection. Researchers sequenced whole RNA taken from tumor, nontumor lung or frozen PBMC without sorting. This specimen consisted of PBMCs, obtained at surgery. The receptors were gathered from a male donor with early-stage non-small cell lung cancer.

The V gene is TRBV2, the J gene TRBJ2-2, with 10 bases lining up with TRBD1. Germline V gives CDR1 SNHLY, CDR2 FYNNEI. Unmatched junction bases numbered 10, after V lost 6 bases and J lost 6 bases. This CDR3 region has 16 residues. This chain's CDR3 is CASSPDRGPTSGELFF. CDR3 coding DNA: TGTGCCAGCAGCCCCGACAGGGGGCCTACGTCCGGGGAGCTGTTTTTT.

This clonotype was picked up a small number of times. The chain links TRBV29-1 to TRBJ2-6; D is uncertain. This CDR3 has 17 residues. Germline assignment: CDR1 SQVTM and CDR2 ANQGSEA. Trimming removed 3 bases from V and 0 bases from J, with 15 bases in between. In DNA form, the CDR3 reads TGCAGCGTTGAGGTTCGCAGTAGCCGCTCTGGGGCCAACGTCCTGACTTTC. Its protein product is CSVEVRSSRSGANVLTF.

This clonotype was recorded at least ten times. The rearrangement uses TRBV5-1 and TRBJ2-1, with 10 bases aligning to TRBD2. The germline CDR1 and CDR2 sequences are SGHRS and YFSETQ. The CDR3 is made up of 17 amino acids. After removal of 0 bases from V and 4 bases from J, the junction contained 7 bases not matched to a gene. The CDR3 nucleotides are TGCGCCAGCAGCTTGGTGGCTAGCGGGGGACCTTACAATGAGCAGTTCTTC. Translation gives CASSLVASGGPYNEQFF.

This chain links TRBV5-1 with TRBJ1-4; D perhaps matches TRBD1 (5 bases). This CDR3 comprises 16 residues. With 0 bases removed from V and 5 bases from J, the gap between germline ends came to 14 bases. Germline lookup yields CDR1 SGHRS and CDR2 YFSETQ. The CDR3, as DNA: TGCGCCAGCAGCTTGGCCGGAGGGGACCTCAATGAAAAACTGTTTTTT. Protein product: CASSLAGGDLNEKLFF.

This clonotype was counted only a few times. This chain connects TRBV19 to TRBJ1-1; D uncertain. Trimming pared 3 bases from V and 4 bases from J, leaving 15 bases between. CDR3 length: 15 residues. The germline V gene encodes CDR1 LNHDA and CDR2 SQIVND (reference sequence). This CDR3 reads CASSILGGGSTEAFF. CDR3 in DNA: TGTGCCAGTAGTATCTTGGGAGGAGGGAGCACTGAAGCTTTCTTT.

The sample holds a few counts of this clonotype. V and J are TRBV29-1 and TRBJ1-2; 7 nucleotides agree with TRBD1. CDR1 SQVTM and CDR2 ANQGSEA come from the germline V gene. Unmatched junction bases numbered 5, after V lost 4 bases and J lost 3 bases. CDR3 length: 13 residues. CDR3 amino acids: CSVGQGVDYGYTF. The CDR3 DNA follows: TGCAGCGTTGGACAGGGCGTTGACTATGGCTACACCTTC.

CDR3 in DNA: TGTGCCTGGAGTGTACAGGAGGCCCGCACAGATACGCAGTATTTT. Translated: CAWSVQEARTDTQYF. The V and J genes are TRBV30 and TRBJ2-3, with D perhaps TRBD1 or TRBD2 (5 bases each). The CDR3 has 15 residues. V gave up 0 bases and J gave up 1 base, with 11 bases separating them. Germline CDR1 and CDR2: GTSNPN and SVGIG (reference sequence).

This clonotype was detected only a few times. The chain has TRBV30 and TRBJ2-2, with 7 bases fitting TRBD2. In germline, CDR1 is GTSNPN, CDR2 SVGIG (reference sequence). The CDR3 has 13 residues. V was pared by 1 base and J by 7 bases, with 3 bases of the junction left unmatched. DNA of the CDR3: TGTGCCTGGAGTGCTACTAGCGACGGGGAGCTGTTTTTT. Amino acids: CAWSATSDGELFF.

The chain links TRBV13 to TRBJ2-7; D remains unclear. V was shortened by 5 bases and J by 4 bases, with 12 bases between the two germline ends. CDR3 length equals 13 residues. CDR1 and CDR2 (germline): PRHDT, FYEKMQ (reference sequence). The CDR3 sequence is CASSKRVGYEQYF. CDR3 nucleotides: TGTGCCAGCAGCAAACGGGTGGGGTACGAGCAGTACTTC.

This clonotype appeared many times. The rearrangement links TRBV29-1 to TRBJ1-6; a weak D match, TRBD1 (5 bases). The V end was cut by 4 bases, the J end by 14 bases, with 12 bases between. The CDR3 totals 11 residues. Germline V gives CDR1 SQVTM, CDR2 ANQGSEA. Here the CDR3 DNA reads TGCAGCGTTGTGTCCAGGGAGGCCCTCCACTTT. As protein: CSVVSREALHF.

This clonotype showed up many times. The gene calls are TRBV29-1 and TRBJ1-1; D uncertain. The CDR3 spans 12 residues. In germline, CDR1 is SQVTM, CDR2 ANQGSEA. V dropped 3 bases and J dropped 5 bases, with 10 bases sitting between them. CDR3 amino acids: CSVDRGGTEAFF. The CDR3 bases are TGCAGCGTTGATCGTGGAGGTACTGAAGCTTTCTTT.

V is TRBV20-1 and J is TRBJ2-1, with D tentatively TRBD2 (5 bases). Trimming removed 3 bases at V and 0 bases at J, with 12 bases between. The CDR3 loop spans 15 amino acids. Germline CDR1 and CDR2: DFQATT and SNEGSKA (reference sequence). The DNA of the CDR3 is TGCAGTGCTAGTGTTAAAGCGGACTCCTACAATGAGCAGTTCTTC. Translation: CSASVKADSYNEQFF.

This clonotype has only a few counts. V and J are TRBV5-1 and TRBJ2-2, with TRBD1 matching over 7 bases. Germline V gives CDR1 SGHRS, CDR2 YFSETQ. The CDR3 sequence is 15 residues long. Trimming took 0 bases from V and 3 from J; bases not matched to a gene: 2. CDR3 in amino acids: CASSLDRGHTGELFF. The CDR3 DNA reads as TGCGCCAGCAGCTTGGACAGGGGACACACCGGGGAGCTGTTTTTT.

In this sample, this clonotype turned up a few times. The chain uses TRBV10-3 and TRBJ1-2, with a tentative D call TRBD1 (5 bases). Germline V gives CDR1 ENHRY, CDR2 SYGVKD. Trimming shortened V by 3 bases and J by 6 bases, and 20 bases separated the two germline ends. The CDR3 has 16 residues. The CDR3 region has the DNA TGTGCCATCAGTGATAAATTGGGAGGGGCTCCCCATGGCTACACCTTC. It is translated as CAISDKLGGAPHGYTF.

This clonotype was counted a few times. The chain joins TRBV29-1 to TRBJ2-1, with a tentative D call TRBD1 (5 bases). The V end lost 1 base, the J end lost 3 bases, and 13 bases lay between the germline ends. Germline values: CDR1 SQVTM, CDR2 ANQGSEA. The CDR3 is 15 residues long. The CDR3 is CSVEGGMGLYNEQFF. The CDR3 DNA is TGCAGCGTTGAAGGAGGCATGGGGCTCTACAATGAGCAGTTCTTC.

This clonotype has just a few counts. The rearrangement links TRBV12-3 or TRBV12-4 to TRBJ2-7; weak D call: TRBD2 (7 bases). The CDR3 runs 15 residues. V dropped 2 bases and J dropped 5 bases, with 16 bases sitting between them. The CDR3 DNA sequence: TGTGCCAGCAGTTTAACTGGCGGGGGCACGAACGAGCAGTACTTC. This gives the protein CASSLTGGGTNEQYF.

This clonotype was observed a few times. The chain joins TRBV29-1 to TRBJ2-1; 9 bases map to TRBD2. Germline trimming cut 5 bases from V and 7 bases from J; bases unmatched to any gene: 9. The CDR3 contains 14 residues. Germline lookup yields CDR1 SQVTM and CDR2 ANQGSEA. Written as DNA, the CDR3 is TGCAGCGTTCCCCACGCGGGGGGGCAGAATGAGCAGTTCTTC. Its protein product is CSVPHAGGQNEQFF.

This chain joins TRBV29-1 and TRBJ2-3; D uncertain. Trimming removed 0 bases at V and 6 bases at J, with 13 bases between. There are 14 residues in the CDR3. Germline V gives CDR1 SQVTM, CDR2 ANQGSEA. The CDR3 protein is CSVEDPLLWDTQYF. In nucleotides, the CDR3 is TGCAGCGTTGAAGACCCCCTCTTGTGGGATACGCAGTATTTT.

In this sample, this clonotype turned up many times. The chain couples TRBV13 to TRBJ1-1; D is unclear. The CDR3 sequence is 11 residues long. Trimming stripped 5 bases from V and 1 base from J, with 2 bases between. Germline V gene lookup returns CDR1 PRHDT and CDR2 FYEKMQ (reference sequence). CDR3 nucleotide sequence: TGTGCCAGCAGCCAGAACACTGAAGCTTTCTTT. It yields the protein CASSQNTEAFF.

The J gene is TRBJ2-1, the V gene TRBV5-1; D is ambiguous. Germline CDR1 reads SGHRS; CDR2 reads YFSETQ. Trimming removed 4 bases from V and 4 bases from J, with 9 bases in between. The CDR3 is 13 residues long. Here the CDR3 reads CASSVVGYNEQFF. The CDR3 nucleotides are TGCGCCAGCAGCGTAGTAGGATACAATGAGCAGTTCTTC.

V and J are TRBV7-2 and TRBJ1-6; 10 bases align to TRBD1. Germline V gene data show CDR1 as SGHTA and CDR2 as FQGNSA. Trimming cost V 5 bases and J 9 bases; bases outside gene matches: 13. This CDR3 spans 17 amino acids. The DNA of the CDR3 is TGTGCCAGCAGCGGACGGGACAGGGGAGGGGATAGTTCACCCCTCCACTTT. Its protein product is CASSGRDRGGDSSPLHF.

This clonotype was counted between two and nine times. The chain has TRBV29-1 and TRBJ2-2; 10 positions match TRBD1. Germline CDR1 is SQVTM and CDR2 is ANQGSEA. J gave up 7 bases and V 5 bases, and 4 bases lay outside the gene matches. The CDR3 contains 13 residues. CDR3 nucleotide sequence: TGCAGCGTTCGGACAGGGGGTAACGGGGAGCTGTTTTTT. It is translated as CSVRTGGNGELFF.

The chain combines TRBV6-6 with TRBJ2-2; D is undetermined. The CDR3 is 13 amino acids. Germline V lookup: CDR1 MNHNY, CDR2 SVGAGI (reference sequence). CDR3 loop: CGTCGSNTGELFF. For the CDR3, the DNA is TGTGGGACGTGCGGATCTAACACCGGGGAGCTGTTTTTT.

As regards this clonotype: Being one base from a much bigger clone, this may be a read error. V is TRBV28 and J is TRBJ2-7; D not certain. The CDR3 is made up of 14 amino acids. Per the germline V gene, CDR1 is MDHEN and CDR2 is SYDVKM. The CDR3 region has the DNA TGTGCCGGCAGTTTCAACCAGTTTCCGTACGAGCAGTACTTC. Protein product: CAGSFNQFPYEQYF.

A note on this clonotype: Since a much larger clone is just one base distant, this may be a read error. The CDR3 reads CASSLDPTGKGKLLF. As DNA, the CDR3 is TGTGCCAGCAGCTTAGACCCCACAGGGAAGGGGAAACTGCTTTTT. The chain joins TRBV7-9 to TRBJ1-4; possible D gene TRBD1, 6 bases. CDR1 is SEHNR and CDR2 is FQNEAQ in the germline V gene (reference sequence). The CDR3 is made up of 15 amino acids.

Only a few counts were recorded for this clonotype. This chain links TRBV20-1 with TRBJ1-1; D unclear. This CDR3 contains 13 residues. Trimming took 3 bases from V and 6 from J, leaving 14 bases between them. Germline assignment: CDR1 DFQATT and CDR2 SNEGSKA (reference sequence). DNA of the CDR3: TGCAGTGCTAGTAACACGGTATTCGCTGAAGCTTTCTTT. Its protein is CSASNTVFAEAFF.

This clonotype came up many times. The V call is TRBV5-1, the J call TRBJ1-1; no firm D call. The CDR3 has 13 amino acids. V shed 0 bases and J shed 1 base, with 4 bases lying between them. Germline CDR1 and CDR2: SGHRS and YFSETQ. The CDR3 loop reads CASSLGTNTEAFF. CDR3 DNA: TGCGCCAGCAGCTTGGGGACGAACACTGAAGCTTTCTTT.

The CDR3 DNA reads as TGTGCCAGCAGCCCCGAGACTGACAGAACTGGAAACACCATATATTTT. It yields the protein CASSPETDRTGNTIYF. The rearrangement joins TRBV5-4 to TRBJ1-3; D is possibly TRBD1 (5 bases). Germline V gene sequence: CDR1 SGHNT, CDR2 YYREEE (reference sequence). This CDR3 region has 16 residues. V was pared by 4 bases and J by 2 bases, with 16 bases between.

The table lists this clonotype with many counts. The chain uses TRBV7-2 and TRBJ1-1, with a weak D call TRBD1 (5 bases). Germline V lookup: CDR1 SGHTA, CDR2 FQGNSA. The CDR3 has 14 amino acids. Trimming removed 5 bases from V and 6 bases from J, with 16 bases in between. Here the CDR3 reads CASSPGPLSAEAFF. CDR3 DNA sequence: TGTGCCAGCAGCCCGGGACCGTTGAGCGCTGAAGCTTTCTTT.

This clonotype was counted ten times or more. The rearrangement joins TRBV6-1 to TRBJ1-4; 7 nucleotides align to TRBD1. The CDR3 extends over 16 amino acids. Per germline, CDR1 MNHNS and CDR2 SASEGT. Unmatched junction bases numbered 13, after V lost 4 bases and J lost 8 bases. The CDR3 here is CASSGLRQGEREKLFF. The CDR3 nucleotides read TGTGCCAGCAGTGGCCTCCGACAGGGAGAGAGGGAAAAACTGTTTTTT.

The V and J genes are TRBV7-2 and TRBJ1-1; D uncertain. This CDR3 spans 12 amino acids. Per germline, CDR1 SGHTA and CDR2 FQGNSA. The ends were cut back, 6 bases at V and 4 bases at J, with 9 bases in the middle. The CDR3 bases are TGTGCCAGCAGGCGAACAGTCACTGAAGCTTTCTTT. Translated, it gives CASRRTVTEAFF.

V gene TRBV20-1 combines with J gene TRBJ2-7, with unresolved D. The CDR3 consists of 14 residues. Trimming shortened V by 3 bases and J by 0 bases, and 12 bases separated the two germline ends. The germline V gene has CDR1 DFQATT and CDR2 SNEGSKA (reference sequence). CDR3 nucleotide sequence: TGCAGTGCTAGGAGGCAGGATAGCTCCTACGAGCAGTACTTC. Translated: CSARRQDSSYEQYF.